A selection of T cell receptor beta chains follows, all from one sample in a study of shared clonotypes between healthy human individuals. Method: immunoSEQ multiplex PCR; TCRdb's copy keeps in-frame clones and lacks some. The sample has fewer than 3 million clones, about 90% seen once. The sample consisted of naive CD4+ T cells from PBMCs. The origin of the receptors is a man younger than 35 in good health. Some clones in this sample may be carry-over from other donors' samples. Each CDR3 is given with its conserved first and last residue. D genes are given only for firm matches. A row's size may be missing; if present it is once, few, many or a size class.

D gene	clone size	V gene	J gene	CDR3 DNA	CDR3 protein
TRBD1	.	TRBV10-3	TRBJ1-2	TGTGCCATCAGGGGACTTGGACAGGGCACCGACTATGGCTACACCTTC	CAIRGLGQGTDYGYTF
.	.	TRBV9	TRBJ2-3	TGTGCCAGCAGCGCCCTCGGGGGAGGGGGATTCCTCACAGATACGCAGTATTTT	CASSALGGGGFLTDTQYF
.	.	TRBV5-1	TRBJ2-7	TGCGCCAGCAGCTTGGGGGGTCCGGCCCACGGCTACGAGCAGTACTTC	CASSLGGPAHGYEQYF
TRBD2	.	TRBV18	TRBJ2-1	TGTGCCAGCTCACCCCTATCAGCGGGAAGCGGTGGCAATGAGCAGTTCTTC	CASSPLSAGSGGNEQFF
.	.	TRBV15	TRBJ1-1	TGTGCCACCAGCAGAGCCGGGAGTCCCACTGAAGCTTTCTTT	CATSRAGSPTEAFF
TRBD1	.	TRBV28	TRBJ1-1	TGTGCCAGCAGTTACCCCGGGACAGGGAGGACTGAAGCTTTCTTT	CASSYPGTGRTEAFF
TRBD2	.	TRBV6-6	TRBJ2-1	TGTGCCAGCAGTTCCCGGACTAGCGGGAGTAGAAATGAGCAGTTCTTC	CASSSRTSGSRNEQFF
.	.	TRBV28	TRBJ1-2	TGTGCCAGCAGTTTACGGGGGGCAGGCAGAAATTACTATGGCTACACCTTC	CASSLRGAGRNYYGYTF
.	.	TRBV5-4	TRBJ2-1	TGTGCCAGCAGCTCGACAGTGAGCTCCTACAATGAGCAGTTCTTC	CASSSTVSSYNEQFF
.	once	TRBV28	TRBJ1-1	TGTGCCAGCAGTCCGGGAGGACAGCGACACACTGAAGCTTTCTTT	CASSPGGQRHTEAFF
TRBD1	.	TRBV19	TRBJ2-7	TGTGCCAGTAGCGAGACAGGGGGCGCCTACGAGCAGTACTTC	CASSETGGAYEQYF
.	.	TRBV5-1	TRBJ2-7	TGCGCCAGCAGCCCCCCAGGGGCCCTGGGCGAGCAGTACTTC	CASSPPGALGEQYF
.	few	TRBV6-6	TRBJ1-1	TGTGCCAGCAGTCTACTCAGGAGCACTGAAGCTTTCTTT	CASSLLRSTEAFF
TRBD2	.	TRBV7-2	TRBJ2-7	TGTGCCAGCAGCTTACTAGCTAGCGGCTCCTACGAGCAGTACTTC	CASSLLASGSYEQYF
.	.	TRBV10-3	TRBJ1-1	TGTGCCATCAGTTCGACAGTAGCAGCTGAAGCTTTCTTT	CAISSTVAAEAFF
.	.	TRBV12-1	TRBJ2-7	TGTGCCAGCAGCCTCCAGGACCCGAACCCTGATTACGAGCAGTACTTC	CASSLQDPNPDYEQYF
.	.	TRBV10-3	TRBJ1-1	TGTGCCATCAGCCAGAGAGGGGGCACTGAAGCTTTCTTT	CAISQRGGTEAFF
TRBD1	once	TRBV7-3	TRBJ2-7	TGTGCCAGCAGCCGGGACAGATCCTACGAGCAGTACTTC	CASSRDRSYEQYF
TRBD1	.	TRBV28	TRBJ2-1	TGTGCCAGCAGCCTCAGGGGGAATGAGCAGTTCTTC	CASSLRGNEQFF
.	.	TRBV21-1	TRBJ2-5	TGTGCCAGCAGCCCACAGACAGCTGGTCCGGAGACCCAGTACTTC	CASSPQTAGPETQYF
.	.	TRBV9	TRBJ2-1	TGTGCCAGCAGCGTAGACCCCCTAATGGGCAATGAGCAGTTCTTC	CASSVDPLMGNEQFF
.	few	TRBV2	TRBJ2-1	TGTGCCAGGGAGAGTGGGAATGAGCAGTTCTTC	CARESGNEQFF
TRBD2	.	TRBV14	TRBJ2-7	TGTGCCAGCAGCCACTCGGGGGGAGAGCAGTACTTC	CASSHSGGEQYF
TRBD2	once	TRBV5-6	TRBJ2-5	TGTGCCAGCAGCTTGAATCCGGGGGGGGCCGGGGAGACCCAGTACTTC	CASSLNPGGAGETQYF
.	once	TRBV9	TRBJ2-7	TGTGCCAGCAGCGTTACGCAGGGGGGATTCTACGAGCAGTACTTC	CASSVTQGGFYEQYF
TRBD1	.	TRBV28	TRBJ1-5	TGTGCCAGCAGTTTGGGACAGGGGGCACTTCAGCCCCAGCATTTT	CASSLGQGALQPQHF
TRBD2	.	TRBV7-8	TRBJ2-1	TGTGCCAGCAGCTTAGTGGGTAGCGGGAGGGCCCCGTTCTACAATGAGCAGTTCTTC	CASSLVGSGRAPFYNEQFF
TRBD1	.	TRBV5-1	TRBJ1-1	TGCGCCAGCAGCCCCTTCGGACAGGGTAACACTGAAGCTTTCTTT	CASSPFGQGNTEAFF
TRBD1	.	TRBV6-1	TRBJ2-1	TGTGCCAGCCGGGACAGGGCCCCCCACAATGAGCAGTTCTTC	CASRDRAPHNEQFF
TRBD1	.	TRBV5-1	TRBJ2-2	TGCGCCAGCAGCTTCGGACAGGGTGGAACCTCCGGGGAGCTGTTTTTT	CASSFGQGGTSGELFF
TRBD2	.	TRBV7-9	TRBJ2-7	TGTGCCAGCAGCCCGACACTAGCGGGAGCGGTGGACGAGCAGTACTTC	CASSPTLAGAVDEQYF
.	.	TRBV19	TRBJ2-7	TGTGCCAGTAGTTTACACAGGGACCCTACTTACGAGCAGTACTTC	CASSLHRDPTYEQYF
.	.	TRBV6-1	TRBJ1-5	TGTGCCAGCTCTGTGCGGGGCCAGTCGGATCAGCCCCAGCATTTT	CASSVRGQSDQPQHF
.	.	TRBV2	TRBJ2-5	TGTGCCAGCAGTCTTCAAGAGACCCAGTACTTC	CASSLQETQYF
.	.	TRBV7-9	TRBJ2-2	TGTGCCAGCAGCCCGGCCCCGCAAACCGGGGAGCTGTTTTTT	CASSPAPQTGELFF
TRBD1	.	TRBV29-1	TRBJ2-7	TGCAGCGGGTTGACAGGGGGACACGAGCAGTACTTC	CSGLTGGHEQYF
.	.	TRBV27	TRBJ2-7	TGTGCCAGCAGTTTAAACTTGGCAACCCGGCCCTACGAGCAGTACTTC	CASSLNLATRPYEQYF
TRBD2	.	TRBV30	TRBJ2-1	TGTGCCTGGAGTGTCCCGGGACTAGCGGGAGTTTCCGTATTAGATGAGCAGTTCTTC	CAWSVPGLAGVSVLDEQFF
TRBD1	.	TRBV19	TRBJ2-7	TGTGCCAGTAGTACCCGACAGGGGGCGCGAACGAACGAGCAGTACTTC	CASSTRQGARTNEQYF
TRBD1	.	TRBV5-1	TRBJ2-7	TGCGCCAGCAGCGTAGGGACAGGGTCAAACGAGCAGTACTTC	CASSVGTGSNEQYF
.	.	TRBV5-1	TRBJ1-4	TGCGCCAGCAGCCTCCTTCCCGAGGAGGTCCCCTTTACAACTAATGAAAAACTGTTTTTT	CASSLLPEEVPFTTNEKLFF
.	.	TRBV5-1	TRBJ1-1	TGCGCCAGCAGCTTGGGCGGAACTTTGAACACTGAAGCTTTCTTT	CASSLGGTLNTEAFF
TRBD2	.	TRBV4-2	TRBJ2-3	TGTGCCAGCAGCCCTAGCGGGCCTAGCACAGATACGCAGTATTTT	CASSPSGPSTDTQYF
.	.	TRBV20-1	TRBJ1-2	TGCAGTGCTAGCGGCGTCTATGGCTACACCTTC	CSASGVYGYTF
.	.	TRBV23-1	TRBJ1-5	TGCGCCAGCAGTCCTCCGCCTGTGGGGTATAGCAATCAGCCCCAGCATTTT	CASSPPPVGYSNQPQHF